This passage covers 17 T cell receptor beta chains from one sample sequenced in a study of cytomegalovirus exposure and HLA in healthy donors. The PCR had 60 Vbeta and 13 Jbeta primers. Measured with immunoSEQ multiplex PCR; TCRdb has only the in-frame clones, and not every one. The sample records approximately 140,000 clones, roughly 83% being singletons. Sequencing was performed on PBMCs. All receptors come from a human donor in good health.

This clone was observed once. The chain is built from TRBV10-3 and TRBJ2-7, with D perhaps matching TRBD2 (5 bases). V was trimmed by 8 bases and J by 5 bases, leaving 19 bases between them. This CDR3 has 14 residues. Germline V lookup: CDR1 ENHRY, CDR2 SYGVKD. Here the CDR3 reads CAILSGRGANEQYF. The DNA for the CDR3 is TGTGCCATCCTCAGCGGACGGGGAGCCAACGAGCAGTACTTC.

This chain links TRBV5-1 with TRBJ1-6, with D possibly TRBD1 on 6 matching bases. With 0 bases removed from V and 7 bases from J, the gap between germline ends came to 11 bases. Germline CDR1 is SGHRS and CDR2 is YFSETQ. CDR3 length: 15 amino acids. The CDR3 nucleotides read TGCGCCAGCAGCTTGGCACAGGGAGTCAATTCACCCCTCCACTTT. It codes for CASSLAQGVNSPLHF.

J is TRBJ1-1 and V is TRBV28; D gene unclear. V was trimmed by 6 bases and J by 1 base, leaving 18 bases between them. CDR1 and CDR2 from the germline V gene are MDHEN and SYDVKM. The CDR3 has 16 residues. The CDR3 region is CASSSGFRLGNTEAFF. CDR3 nucleotides: TGTGCCAGCAGCTCCGGGTTTAGGCTAGGGAACACTGAAGCTTTCTTT.

V gene TRBV28 combines with J gene TRBJ1-2; maybe TRBD1 (5 bases). The CDR3 length is 16 residues. CDR1 is MDHEN and CDR2 is SYDVKM in the germline V gene. The germline V and J ends were trimmed by 4 bases and 2 bases, with 17 bases remaining between them. For the CDR3, the DNA is TGTGCCAGCAGTTGGACGGGACTCAAGCTAAACTATGGCTACACCTTC. The encoded protein is CASSWTGLKLNYGYTF.

The V and J genes are TRBV10-1 and TRBJ1-6; TRBD1 matches 8 bases. The germline gives CDR1 WNHNN, CDR2 SYGVQD (reference sequence). After removal of 4 bases from V and 9 bases from J, the junction contained 2 bases not matched to a gene. The CDR3 is 13 residues long. As DNA, the CDR3 is TGCGCCAGCAGTGGGGACAGGTCTTCACCCCTCCACTTT. The encoded protein is CASSGDRSSPLHF.

This rearrangement joins TRBV9 to TRBJ2-7, with D perhaps matching TRBD2 (7 bases). V lost 4 bases and J 3 bases, leaving 20 bases between the germline ends. Germline V gene sequence: CDR1 SGDLS, CDR2 YYNGEE. CDR3 length equals 16 residues. The CDR3 nucleotides read TGTGCCAGCAGCCCTCTCCCCGGGGGGCGAAACTACGAGCAGTACTTC. Protein: CASSPLPGGRNYEQYF. The entire variable domain, with the rest obtained from reference TRBV9 and TRBJ2-7, is as follows: DSGVTQTPKHLITATGQRVTLRCSPRSGDLSVYWYQQSLDQGLQFLIQYYNGEERAKGNILERFSAQQFPDLHSELNLSSLELGDSALYFCASSPLPGGRNYEQYFGPGTRLTVT.

This clone was detected only once. The chain's CDR3 is CASSPPQGAGTGELFF. The CDR3 DNA follows: TGTGCCAGCAGCCCACCCCAGGGGGCGGGGACCGGGGAGCTGTTTTTT. The chain links TRBV2 to TRBJ2-2; 8 nucleotides align to TRBD1. The CDR3 is made up of 16 amino acids. J was trimmed by 5 bases and V by 6 bases; bases with no gene match: 11. Germline-derived CDR1 and CDR2 are SNHLY and FYNNEI.

The V gene is TRBV19, the J gene TRBJ1-1, with a tentative D call TRBD1 (6 bases). Looked up from germline, CDR1 is LNHDA and CDR2 is SQIVND (reference sequence). V was shortened by 3 bases and J by 6 bases, with 8 bases between the two germline ends. This CDR3 is 12 amino acids long. This chain's CDR3 is CASSIPGAEAFF. The CDR3 DNA sequence: TGTGCCAGTAGTATTCCAGGGGCTGAAGCTTTCTTT. The variable domain in full, with the rest retrieved from reference TRBV19 and TRBJ1-1, is DGGITQSPKYLFRKEGQNVTLSCEQNLNHDAMYWYRQDPGQGLRLIYYSQIVNDFQKGDIAEGYSVSREKKESFPLTVTSAQKNPTAFYLCASSIPGAEAFFGQGTRLTVV.

This chain links TRBV19 with TRBJ1-5, with 8 bases aligning to TRBD1. The germline gives CDR1 LNHDA, CDR2 SQIVND (reference sequence). J gave up 5 bases and V 10 bases, and 13 bases lay outside the gene matches. The CDR3 is 15 amino acids. CDR3 coding DNA: TGTGCCACCAGTTCAACAGGGGGAGCATATCAGCCCCAGCATTTT. It codes for CATSSTGGAYQPQHF.

The sample holds a few counts of this clone. This chain uses TRBV14 with TRBJ1-3; a weak D match, TRBD1 (6 bases). The V gene lost 8 bases and the J gene lost 6 bases, with 14 bases spanning the gap. The length of the CDR3 is 13 residues. Per the germline V gene, CDR1 is SGHDN and CDR2 is FVKESK. For the CDR3, the DNA is TGTGCCAGCCTGGACAGCGCAGAAAACACCATATATTTT. As protein: CASLDSAENTIYF.

This clone was counted a single time. The genes are TRBV11-3 and TRBJ2-1, with 8 bases lining up with TRBD1. The CDR3 has 15 residues. Germline trimming cut 0 bases from V and 5 bases from J; bases unmatched to any gene: 3. Germline V lookup: CDR1 SGHNT, CDR2 YENEEA. CDR3 in DNA: TGTGCCAGCAGCTTAGAGACAGGGGCTCACAATGAGCAGTTCTTC. Protein sequence: CASSLETGAHNEQFF.

This clone was seen a few times. The chain uses TRBV5-6 and TRBJ1-2, with TRBD1 matching over 9 bases. Germline trimming cut 3 bases from V and 0 bases from J; bases unmatched to any gene: 9. Germline CDR1 reads SGHDT; CDR2 reads YYEEEE. This CDR3 is 17 amino acids long. CDR3 in amino acids: CASSSPSGTGPNYGYTF. For the CDR3, the DNA is TGTGCCAGCAGCTCCCCTTCGGGGACAGGGCCTAACTATGGCTACACCTTC.

The chain couples TRBV9 to TRBJ2-2, with D unclear. Germline values: CDR1 SGDLS, CDR2 YYNGEE. The CDR3 is 15 residues long. With 0 bases removed from V and 2 bases from J, the gap between germline ends came to 8 bases. In DNA form, the CDR3 reads TGTGCCAGCAGCGTAGGCGGAGCAAACACCGGGGAGCTGTTTTTT. It codes for CASSVGGANTGELFF.

There are a few counts of this clone. The same CDR3 also results from other DNA sequences found in this sample. The chain combines TRBV19 with TRBJ1-5, with D tentatively TRBD1 (5 bases). Trimming left V 2 bases short and J 0 bases short, with 8 bases between. This CDR3 contains 15 residues. Germline V gene sequence: CDR1 LNHDA, CDR2 SQIVND (reference sequence). The CDR3 sequence is CASSISGGSNQPQHF. The CDR3 nucleotides read TGTGCCAGTAGTATATCGGGGGGTAGCAATCAGCCCCAGCATTTT.

This clone was detected once. For the CDR3, the DNA is TGTGCCAGCAGCTTGGCTCAGGGAGGACGCAATTCACCCCTCCACTTT. It codes for CASSLAQGGRNSPLHF. The J gene is TRBJ1-6, the V gene TRBV5-6, with a tentative D call TRBD1 (5 bases). Trimming cost V 0 bases and J 7 bases, with 14 bases left between them. The germline CDR1 and CDR2 sequences are SGHDT and YYEEEE. The CDR3 runs 16 residues.

The V call is TRBV4-2, the J call TRBJ1-1; D perhaps matches TRBD1 (6 bases). V was cut by 3 bases and J by 6 bases, with 11 bases left in between. Germline V gives CDR1 LGHNA, CDR2 YNFKEQ. The CDR3 consists of 13 residues. CDR3 amino acids: CASSQGGGPEAFF. The CDR3 bases are TGTGCCAGCAGCCAGGGGGGGGGCCCTGAAGCTTTCTTT.

The rearrangement uses TRBV7-2 and TRBJ2-5; D is unclear. Looked up from germline, CDR1 is SGHTA and CDR2 is FQGNSA. The CDR3 extends over 14 amino acids. Trimming took 1 base from V and 0 from J, leaving 6 bases between them. The CDR3 coding sequence is TGTGCCAGCAGCTTAGGTCGGGACCAAGAGACCCAGTACTTC. Translating it yields CASSLGRDQETQYF.